The 29 T cell receptor beta chains below were found in one sample sequenced in a study of blood T cells in healthy people across ages. Sample-barcoded 5' priming and a J-beta primer mix drove a second PCR of about 7 to 12 cycles. In TCRdb, the 5' RACE reads were re-called with MiXCR into one record per CDR3 protein. The repertoire has about 400,000 distinct CDR3 sequences, roughly half of them found once; the top ten carry under 65%. The sequenced sample consisted of blood. These receptors were taken from a man between 60 and 75 years old in good health.

This clonotype was found many times. The chain is built from TRBV5-1 and TRBJ2-7, with 12 bases lining up with TRBD2. Germline V gene lookup returns CDR1 SGHRS and CDR2 YFSETQ. The CDR3 has 17 residues. V shed 3 bases and J 0 bases; nucleotides not matched to a gene: 7. CDR3 sequence (DNA): TGCGCCAGCAGCTCGACGACTAGCGGGAGACACTCCTACGAGCAGTACTTC. It specifies CASSSTTSGRHSYEQYF.

With regard to this clonotype: A much bigger clone sits one base away, suggesting this may be a read error. The chain carries TRBV12-3 or TRBV12-4 and TRBJ2-5; 7 bases fit TRBD1. The J call is in doubt because the DNA end fits TRBJ2-7 better. CDR3 size: 15 residues. This CDR3 reads CASSYRDSGPYEQYF. DNA of the CDR3: TGTGCCAGCAGTTACCGGGACAGCGGCCCCTACGAGCAGTACTTC.

The chain employs TRBV6-5 and TRBJ2-7; D may be TRBD1 (6 bases). Germline CDR1 and CDR2: MNHEY and SVGAGI. V was shortened by 6 bases and J by 2 bases, with 14 bases between the two germline ends. The CDR3 spans 14 residues. In nucleotides, the CDR3 is TGTGCCAGCAGACCGTTACAGGGCACCTACGAGCAGTACTTC. Its protein is CASRPLQGTYEQYF.

Only one count was recorded for this clonotype. The gene calls are TRBV30 and TRBJ1-1; D gene ambiguous. The CDR3 is 11 residues long. Germline loops: CDR1 GTSNPN, CDR2 SVGIG (reference sequence). Trimming cost V 1 base and J 8 bases, with 8 bases left between them. The CDR3 region has the DNA TGTGCCTGGAGTGGGGTAGGGGAAGCTTTCTTT. It translates to CAWSGVGEAFF. The full variable domain, completed using reference TRBV30 and TRBJ1-1, is SQTIHQWPATLVQPVGSPLSLECTVEGTSNPNLYWYRQAAGRGLQLLFYSVGIGQISSEVPQNLSASRPQDRQFILSSKKLLLSDSGFYLCAWSGVGEAFFGQGTRLTVV.

The rearrangement links TRBV12-3 or TRBV12-4 to TRBJ1-1; 7 bases are a match to TRBD1. The CDR3 has 15 residues. V shed 1 base and J 5 bases; nucleotides not matched to a gene: 7. The CDR3 here is CASSLEVTGYTEAFF. The CDR3 region has the DNA TGTGCCAGCAGTTTAGAAGTGACAGGGTATACTGAAGCTTTCTTT.

The chain links TRBV7-9 to TRBJ2-5, with D tentatively TRBD2 (5 bases). V lost 1 base and J 3 bases, leaving 15 bases between the germline ends. The CDR3 extends over 16 amino acids. CDR1 and CDR2 from the germline V gene are SEHNR and FQNEAQ (reference sequence). Written as DNA, the CDR3 is TGTGCCAGCAGCTTAGTATTGTTGGCTAGCAAAGAGACCCAGTACTTC. Translated, it gives CASSLVLLASKETQYF.

A few counts support this clonotype. The chain recombines TRBV20-1 with TRBJ2-1, with 11 bases aligning to TRBD1. V was clipped by 3 bases and J by 3 bases; unmatched bases: 1. The CDR3 has 14 amino acids. CDR1 and CDR2 from the germline V gene are DFQATT and SNEGSKA (reference sequence). As DNA, the CDR3 is TGCAGTGCTAGCGGGACAGGGGGCTACAATGAGCAGTTCTTC. Its translation is CSASGTGGYNEQFF.

This chain connects TRBV7-2 to TRBJ2-5, with 8 bases lining up with TRBD2. This CDR3 is built from 16 residues. Trimming removed 2 bases from V and 2 bases from J; junction bases left unmatched: 7. The germline V gene encodes CDR1 SGHTA and CDR2 FQGNSA. The CDR3 region is CASSLFWLAGQETQYF. CDR3 sequence (DNA): TGTGCCAGCAGCTTATTTTGGCTAGCGGGTCAAGAGACCCAGTACTTC.

The V call is TRBV5-1, the J call TRBJ2-1, with 9 bases lining up with TRBD2. The CDR3 is made up of 20 amino acids. V gave up 1 base and J gave up 8 bases; unmatched junction bases: 22. Germline CDR1 and CDR2: SGHRS and YFSETQ. CDR3 bases: TGCGCCAGCAGCTTGAGGAGCGGGAGGCCCGGGTCGTTGAGTAGCCATGAGCAGTTCTTC. Protein: CASSLRSGRPGSLSSHEQFF.

The rearrangement links TRBV6-6 to TRBJ1-2; 9 bases align to TRBD1. Per the germline V gene, CDR1 is MNHNY and CDR2 is SVGAGI (reference sequence). The V gene end was trimmed by 6 bases and the J gene end by 3 bases; junction bases not matched to a gene: 8. This CDR3 is 15 amino acids long. CDR3 in amino acids: CASSEPGQGHYGYTF. Here the CDR3 DNA reads TGTGCCAGCAGCGAACCGGGACAGGGCCACTATGGCTACACCTTC.

This clonotype was observed many times. This sequence joins TRBV5-1 and TRBJ2-5; TRBD1 is a possible D gene (5 bases). Trimming took 0 bases from V and 11 from J, leaving 17 bases between them. The CDR3 is 14 amino acids. Looked up from germline, CDR1 is SGHRS and CDR2 is YFSETQ. The CDR3 sequence is CASSLARANNEQYF. The CDR3 bases are TGCGCCAGCAGCTTGGCCAGGGCTAACAATGAGCAGTACTTC.

V is TRBV25-1 and J is TRBJ1-4; 8 nucleotides match TRBD1. In germline, CDR1 is MGHDK, CDR2 SYGVNS. This CDR3 has 14 amino acids. Germline trimming cut 6 bases from V and 6 bases from J; bases unmatched to any gene: 6. The CDR3 sequence: CASRSKTGDEKLFF. The CDR3 coding sequence is TGTGCCAGCAGATCCAAGACAGGGGATGAAAAACTGTTTTTT.

This clonotype turned up a few times. The chain joins TRBV5-1 to TRBJ2-7, with 7 nucleotides matching TRBD1. The germline gives CDR1 SGHRS, CDR2 YFSETQ. The CDR3 extends over 14 amino acids. Trimming removed 0 bases from V and 8 bases from J; junction bases left unmatched: 8. The CDR3 loop is CASSLVGQGVKQYF. The CDR3 nucleotides read TGCGCCAGCAGCTTGGTAGGGCAGGGGGTTAAGCAGTACTTC.

The chain joins TRBV29-1 to TRBJ1-2, with TRBD1 as a possible D gene (6 bases). V shed 7 bases and J shed 6 bases, with 15 bases lying between them. Looked up from germline, CDR1 is SQVTM and CDR2 is ANQGSEA. The CDR3 consists of 12 residues. As DNA, the CDR3 is TGCAGCGCCCAATGGGGGCGTAATGGCTACACCTTC. Translation: CSAQWGRNGYTF.

This clonotype was detected once. The chain employs TRBV5-1 and TRBJ2-7; 10 bases align to TRBD1. The CDR3 runs 17 residues. CDR1 SGHRS and CDR2 YFSETQ come from the germline V gene. Unmatched junction bases numbered 13, after V lost 5 bases and J lost 2 bases. CDR3 loop: CASSYYPGTGVPYEQYF. The CDR3 region has the DNA TGCGCCAGCAGTTATTATCCCGGGACAGGGGTACCCTACGAGCAGTACTTC.

The chain links TRBV7-2 to TRBJ2-7, with 8 bases that match TRBD1. The end of the DNA fits TRBJ2-1 better, so the J call may be wrong. The germline gives CDR1 SGHTA, CDR2 FQGNSA. The CDR3 covers 15 residues. CDR3 DNA sequence: TGTGCCAGCAGCTTGTCCCAGGGGGCGCAGAATGAGCAGTTCTTC. This translates into CASSLSQGAQNEQFF.

This chain connects TRBV6-1 to TRBJ2-5; tentative D call: TRBD2 (7 bases). Per the germline V gene, CDR1 is MNHNS and CDR2 is SASEGT. Trimming left V 8 bases short and J 7 bases short, with 17 bases between. The CDR3 totals 13 residues. CDR3 sequence reads: CASEAGAGGTQYF. Here the CDR3 DNA reads TGTGCCAGCGAGGCGGGGGCCGGGGGGACCCAGTACTTC.

This clonotype was seen only a few times. The chain carries TRBV11-2 and TRBJ1-2; D not certain. Germline values: CDR1 SGHAT, CDR2 FQNNGV. V gave up 0 bases and J gave up 6 bases, with 5 bases separating them. The CDR3 runs 12 residues. In DNA, the CDR3 is TGTGCCAGCAGCTTAGATACACATGGCTACACCTTC. This encodes CASSLDTHGYTF. The full variable domain, in which reference TRBV11-2 and TRBJ1-2 provide the parts outside the CDR3, is EAGVAQSPRYKIIEKRQSVAFWCNPISGHATLYWYQQILGQGPKLLIQFQNNGVVDDSQLPKDRFSAERLKGVDSTLKIQPAKLEDSAVYLCASSLDTHGYTFGSGTRLTVV.

This clonotype was observed a handful of times. The chain uses TRBV28 and TRBJ2-7; 8 bases line up with TRBD1. Trimming at V came to 6 bases and at J to 5 bases, leaving 6 bases not matched to a gene. Germline V gives CDR1 MDHEN, CDR2 SYDVKM. The CDR3 has 13 residues. The CDR3 is CASRMDRVDEQYF. The CDR3 DNA is TGTGCCAGCAGGATGGACAGGGTCGACGAGCAGTACTTC.

This clonotype was seen only once. The chain has TRBV7-6 and TRBJ2-7; 10 nucleotides align to TRBD2. Germline V gene lookup returns CDR1 SGHVS and CDR2 FNYEAQ. This CDR3 has 13 residues. The J segment lost 5 bases and the V segment lost 2 bases, leaving 0 bases of the junction unmatched. The CDR3 spells CASSLLAGDEQYF. The CDR3 bases are TGTGCCAGCAGCTTACTAGCGGGAGACGAGCAGTACTTC.

Regarding this clonotype: A read error may produce the germline difference seen at one junction end. The rearrangement uses TRBV2 and TRBJ2-7; TRBD1 is a possible D gene (5 bases). Germline CDR1 reads SNHLY; CDR2 reads FYNNEI. CDR3 length equals 13 residues. The CDR3 protein is CASRTTASYERYF. The CDR3 region has the DNA TGTGCCAGCAGAACGACAGCGTCCTACGAGCGGTACTTC.

This rearrangement joins TRBV20-1 to TRBJ2-1; 10 bases are a match to TRBD1. V shed 3 bases, J shed 3 bases, and the junction held 2 bases outside the gene matches. From germline, CDR1 is DFQATT and CDR2 SNEGSKA (reference sequence). This CDR3 is built from 14 residues. The CDR3 region has the DNA TGCAGTGCTAGGGACAGGGGGGACTACAATGAGCAGTTCTTC. Protein product: CSARDRGDYNEQFF.

This clonotype has a handful of counts. This rearrangement joins TRBV14 to TRBJ2-5; TRBD2 is a possible D gene (5 bases). Germline assignment: CDR1 SGHDN and CDR2 FVKESK. Trimming pared 1 base from V and 1 base from J, leaving 10 bases between. The CDR3 has 15 amino acids. CDR3 sequence (DNA): TGTGCCAGCAGCCAAGTTACGGGGTTCCAAGAGACCCAGTACTTC. The encoded protein is CASSQVTGFQETQYF.

This clonotype was detected only a few times. J is TRBJ1-4 and V is TRBV29-1; no firm D call. Germline V gene data show CDR1 as SQVTM and CDR2 as ANQGSEA. V was cut by 3 bases and J by 7 bases, with 9 bases left in between. CDR3 length: 12 residues. In nucleotides, the CDR3 is TGCAGCGTTGATGGCCAAGGTGAAAAACTGTTTTTT. It encodes CSVDGQGEKLFF.

The chain carries TRBV5-1 and TRBJ1-2; 7 nucleotides line up with TRBD1. The CDR3 is 16 amino acids. Losses at the gene ends were 1 base for V and 4 bases for J; bases not matched to a gene: 10. CDR1 and CDR2 from the germline V gene are SGHRS and YFSETQ. CDR3 nucleotides: TGCGCCAGCAGCTTGCGACAGGGCCCCTCGAGCTATGGCTACACCTTC. It is translated as CASSLRQGPSSYGYTF.

Only one count was recorded for this clonotype. The junction departs from germline at one end; a sequencing error may be responsible. The chain links TRBV7-2 to TRBJ2-7, with TRBD1 identical over 10 bases. The germline gives CDR1 SGHTA, CDR2 FQGNSA. The CDR3 extends over 15 amino acids. This CDR3 reads CACSLARTGGYEQYF. The CDR3 nucleotides are TGTGCCTGCAGCTTAGCCCGGACAGGGGGCTACGAGCAGTACTTC.

With respect to this clonotype: A much larger clone lies a single base off, so this may be a read error. This chain uses TRBV6-6 with TRBJ1-2, with TRBD1 as a possible D gene (5 bases). V lost 10 bases and J lost 4, with 13 bases in between. Germline V lookup: CDR1 MNHNY, CDR2 SVGAGI (reference sequence). CDR3 length: 12 amino acids. DNA for the CDR3: TGTGCCATCTCACCTGGGGCCTATGGCTACACCTTC. Encoded protein: CAISPGAYGYTF.

This clonotype was seen more than once but under ten times. The chain employs TRBV4-2 and TRBJ2-3; D gene uncertain. The CDR3 totals 13 residues. Trimming took off 0 bases at V and 4 bases at J, with 5 bases between the two ends. The germline V gene has CDR1 LGHNA and CDR2 YNFKEQ. The CDR3 here is CASSQDPPDTQYF. CDR3 sequence (DNA): TGTGCCAGCAGCCAAGACCCCCCAGATACGCAGTATTTT.

The gene calls are TRBV20-1 and TRBJ2-2; 9 bases fit TRBD2. This CDR3 contains 18 residues. With V trimmed by 3 bases and J by 5 bases, 16 bases remained unmatched. The germline V gene encodes CDR1 DFQATT and CDR2 SNEGSKA (reference sequence). Written as DNA, the CDR3 is TGCAGTGCTAGGGCTAGCGGGGCCCCAAGTAAAGGAACCGGGGAGCTGTTTTTT. It codes for CSARASGAPSKGTGELFF.